The 22 T cell receptor beta chains reported below all come from one sample, sequenced in a study of cytomegalovirus exposure and HLA in healthy donors. The PCR made use of 60 Vbeta and 13 Jbeta primers. Measured with immunoSEQ multiplex PCR; TCRdb has only the in-frame clones, and not every one. The sample shows 250,000 to 350,000 clones, 86% of them seen only once. The sequenced sample consisted of PBMCs. The source of these receptors is a man between 40 and 49 years old in good health and CMV-seropositive.

The gene calls are TRBV14 and TRBJ2-7, with 8 bases matching TRBD1. V shed 3 bases and J 2 bases; nucleotides not matched to a gene: 6. CDR1 is SGHDN and CDR2 is FVKESK in the germline V gene. CDR3 length equals 15 residues. DNA for the CDR3: TGTGCCAGCAGCCACGGGACAGGCGGAACCTACGAGCAGTACTTC. This gives the protein CASSHGTGGTYEQYF.

A remark on this clone: An end of the junction does not agree with germline; a read error may underlie this. This chain uses TRBV7-9 with TRBJ1-2; 9 nucleotides match TRBD1. The CDR3 consists of 16 residues. Looked up from germline, CDR1 is SEHNR and CDR2 is FQNEAQ (reference sequence). CDR3 amino acids: CSSSFLGPDRGHGYTF. The DNA of the CDR3 is TGTTCCAGCAGCTTTTTGGGCCCGGACAGGGGACATGGCTACACCTTC.

This chain joins TRBV19 and TRBJ1-1; 8 bases agree with TRBD1. The V gene end was trimmed by 4 bases and the J gene end by 1 base; junction bases not matched to a gene: 11. Germline V CDR1 and CDR2: LNHDA, SQIVND (reference sequence). CDR3 length: 17 amino acids. Here the CDR3 DNA reads TGTGCCAGTAGTAGGCAGGGGGCAGGCATCGGGAACACTGAAGCTTTCTTT. Amino acids: CASSRQGAGIGNTEAFF.

J is TRBJ1-2 and V is TRBV6-4; possible D gene TRBD1, 5 bases. CDR3 length: 13 amino acids. Between the trimmed V and J ends, which lost 3 bases and 9 bases, there was a span of 14 bases. CDR1 and CDR2 from the germline V gene are MRHNA and SNTAGT. The CDR3: CASSEWPGSRYTF. DNA of the CDR3: TGTGCCAGCAGTGAGTGGCCAGGGTCGCGCTACACCTTC.

The chain is built from TRBV29-1 and TRBJ2-7; tentative D call: TRBD1 (6 bases). The germline CDR1 and CDR2 sequences are SQVTM and ANQGSEA. The V end was cut by 7 bases, the J end by 2 bases, with 12 bases between. The CDR3 totals 12 residues. The CDR3 sequence is CSASTGAYEQYF. In nucleotides, the CDR3 is TGCAGCGCCTCGACAGGAGCCTACGAGCAGTACTTC.

The gene calls are TRBV11-1 and TRBJ1-2; D unresolved. The CDR3 length is 15 residues. Between the trimmed V and J ends, which lost 3 bases and 8 bases, there was a span of 19 bases. Germline lookup yields CDR1 SGHAT and CDR2 FQDESV (reference sequence). CDR3 residues: CASSFLPADLRGYTF. The CDR3 DNA reads TGTGCCAGCAGCTTCTTACCGGCAGACCTGAGGGGCTACACCTTC.

This chain joins TRBV5-4 and TRBJ2-1; 9 nucleotides align to TRBD1. The CDR3 spans 15 residues. V was pared by 4 bases and J by 4 bases, with 6 bases of the junction left unmatched. Germline V CDR1 and CDR2: SGHNT, YYREEE (reference sequence). CDR3 bases: TGTGCCAGCAGCCCGAAGGGGACAGGGTACAATGAGCAGTTCTTC. This encodes CASSPKGTGYNEQFF. Drawing the rest from reference TRBV5-4 and TRBJ2-1, the complete variable domain is ETGVTQSPTHLIKTRGQQVTLRCSSQSGHNTVSWYQQALGQGPQFIFQYYREEENGRGNFPPRFSGLQFPNYSSELNVNALELDDSALYLCASSPKGTGYNEQFFGPGTRLTVL.

J is TRBJ1-5 and V is TRBV7-2; 7 bases match TRBD1. This CDR3 has 16 residues. Germline CDR1 is SGHTA and CDR2 is FQGNSA. V shed 2 bases and J 0 bases; nucleotides not matched to a gene: 4. In DNA form, the CDR3 reads TGTGCCAGCAGCTTACAGGGGGGTAATAGCAATCAGCCCCAGCATTTT. As protein: CASSLQGGNSNQPQHF.

The V call is TRBV5-4, the J call TRBJ1-1; D is undetermined. V gave up 0 bases and J gave up 4 bases, with 10 bases separating them. The CDR3 is 14 residues long. Germline V gene data show CDR1 as SGHNT and CDR2 as YYREEE (reference sequence). DNA for the CDR3: TGTGCCAGCAGCTTGGTCGGGAAAGGCACTGAAGCTTTCTTT. It is translated as CASSLVGKGTEAFF.

This sequence joins TRBV5-4 and TRBJ2-7; TRBD2 might be the D (6 bases). The germline CDR1 and CDR2 sequences are SGHNT and YYREEE (reference sequence). Trimming removed 3 bases from V and 3 bases from J, with 10 bases in between. The CDR3 has 13 amino acids. The CDR3 DNA reads TGTGCCAGCAGCTCGGGACTCAGCTACGAGCAGTACTTC. Translation gives CASSSGLSYEQYF. The variable domain in full, completed from reference TRBV5-4 and TRBJ2-7, reads ETGVTQSPTHLIKTRGQQVTLRCSSQSGHNTVSWYQQALGQGPQFIFQYYREEENGRGNFPPRFSGLQFPNYSSELNVNALELDDSALYLCASSSGLSYEQYFGPGTRLTVT.

The chain carries TRBV15 and TRBJ2-5; 7 nucleotides line up with TRBD2. Germline CDR1 is LNHNV and CDR2 is YYDKDF (reference sequence). This CDR3 spans 14 amino acids. The V segment lost 1 base and the J segment 5 bases; nucleotides outside the gene matches: 4. The CDR3: CATSRVGGIETQYF. CDR3 bases: TGTGCCACCAGCAGAGTGGGAGGGATCGAGACCCAGTACTTC. The full variable domain, rest sourced from reference TRBV15 and TRBJ2-5, is DAMVIQNPRYQVTQFGKPVTLSCSQTLNHNVMYWYQQKSSQAPKLLFHYYDKDFNNEADTPDNFQSRRPNTSFCFLDIRSPGLGDTAMYLCATSRVGGIETQYFGPGTRLLVL.

This chain uses TRBV19 with TRBJ1-1, with D possibly matching TRBD1 (5 bases). V was shortened by 1 base and J by 0 bases, with 6 bases between the two germline ends. CDR1 is LNHDA and CDR2 is SQIVND in the germline V gene (reference sequence). This CDR3 has 14 amino acids. The CDR3 reads CASSIVGVNTEAFF. The DNA for the CDR3 is TGTGCCAGTAGTATAGTAGGGGTGAACACTGAAGCTTTCTTT.

The rearrangement joins TRBV10-3 to TRBJ1-1; TRBD1 might be the D (6 bases). V gave up 6 bases and J gave up 3 bases, with 14 bases separating them. Germline CDR1 and CDR2: ENHRY and SYGVKD. The CDR3 has 14 residues. The CDR3 nucleotides read TGTGCCATCAGCGGTGACAGGTTTTACACTGAAGCTTTCTTT. It encodes CAISGDRFYTEAFF.

The chain couples TRBV5-6 to TRBJ2-1; 10 bases match TRBD2. The CDR3 is made up of 16 amino acids. Trimming at V came to 5 bases and at J to 4 bases, leaving 9 bases not matched to a gene. Germline CDR1 SGHDT, CDR2 YYEEEE. The CDR3 region has the DNA TGTGCCAGCAGAATACTTCTAGCGGGAGAGTACAATGAGCAGTTCTTC. As protein: CASRILLAGEYNEQFF.

The J gene is TRBJ1-1, the V gene TRBV5-1, with TRBD1 matching 8 bases. V lost 5 bases, J lost 4 bases, and 7 bases stayed unmatched. Germline values: CDR1 SGHRS, CDR2 YFSETQ. The CDR3 contains 14 residues. The CDR3 DNA follows: TGCGCCAGCAGTGATGGACAGGGTGTCACTGAAGCTTTCTTT. Translating gives CASSDGQGVTEAFF.

The J gene is TRBJ1-2, the V gene TRBV10-2; D unclear. V dropped 7 bases and J dropped 3 bases, with 12 bases sitting between them. Germline V gives CDR1 WSHSY, CDR2 SAAADI. The CDR3 covers 13 residues. CDR3 DNA: TGCGCCAGCAATTCTATCGAGGACTATGGCTACACCTTC. Its translation: CASNSIEDYGYTF.

This sequence joins TRBV7-2 and TRBJ2-7; 13 bases match TRBD2. CDR3 size: 16 residues. Trimming cost V 5 bases and J 0 bases; bases outside gene matches: 4. Germline V gene sequence: CDR1 SGHTA, CDR2 FQGNSA. The CDR3 DNA reads TGTGCCAGCAGCCTCAGGACTAGCGGGAGCTCCTACGAGCAGTACTTC. Amino acids: CASSLRTSGSSYEQYF.

V usage is TRBV4-3 and J usage is TRBJ2-1, with TRBD2 as a possible D gene (5 bases). The V end was cut by 4 bases, the J end by 7 bases, with 17 bases between. The CDR3 covers 15 residues. Germline V gene data show CDR1 as LGHNA and CDR2 as YSLEER. The CDR3 here is CASSPRVGVWNEQFF. CDR3 bases: TGCGCCAGCAGCCCGAGAGTCGGGGTGTGGAATGAGCAGTTCTTC.

The V call is TRBV6-5, the J call TRBJ2-2; D is undetermined. The V end was cut by 3 bases, the J end by 3 bases, with 5 bases between. The germline V gene has CDR1 MNHEY and CDR2 SVGAGI. The length of the CDR3 is 13 residues. The CDR3 spells CASSYPYTGELFF. CDR3 nucleotide sequence: TGTGCCAGCAGTTATCCCTACACCGGGGAGCTGTTTTTT.

This clone was seen a few times. This sequence joins TRBV28 and TRBJ1-1, with unresolved D. Between the trimmed V and J ends, which lost 3 bases and 9 bases, there was a span of 11 bases. Germline values: CDR1 MDHEN, CDR2 SYDVKM. CDR3 length: 12 amino acids. The CDR3 sequence is CASSLSAGQAFF. The CDR3 DNA reads TGTGCCAGCAGTTTGTCGGCAGGCCAAGCTTTCTTT. Variable domain in full (rest from reference TRBV28 and TRBJ1-1): DVKVTQSSRYLVKRTGEKVFLECVQDMDHENMFWYRQDPGLGLRLIYFSYDVKMKEKGDIPEGYSVSREKKERFSLILESASTNQTSMYLCASSLSAGQAFFGQGTRLTVV.

This sequence joins TRBV19 and TRBJ1-5; weak D call: TRBD1 (5 bases). V lost 5 bases to trimming and J lost 7 bases, with 21 bases between them. The CDR3 sequence is 16 residues long. The V gene's germline CDR1 is LNHDA and CDR2 SQIVND (reference sequence). CDR3 loop: CASSSSTGEGRQPQHF. The DNA of the CDR3 is TGTGCCAGTAGTTCTTCCACGGGGGAGGGCAGACAGCCCCAGCATTTT. Drawing the rest from reference TRBV19 and TRBJ1-5, the complete variable domain is DGGITQSPKYLFRKEGQNVTLSCEQNLNHDAMYWYRQDPGQGLRLIYYSQIVNDFQKGDIAEGYSVSREKKESFPLTVTSAQKNPTAFYLCASSSSTGEGRQPQHFGDGTRLSIL.

The chain uses TRBV10-3 and TRBJ2-7, with TRBD1 matching over 7 bases. CDR1 and CDR2 (germline): ENHRY, SYGVKD. The CDR3 length is 14 residues. Losses at the gene ends were 6 bases for V and 3 bases for J; bases not matched to a gene: 8. The CDR3 reads CAISPGRDSYEQYF. The CDR3 region has the DNA TGTGCCATCAGCCCTGGCCGGGACAGCTACGAGCAGTACTTC.